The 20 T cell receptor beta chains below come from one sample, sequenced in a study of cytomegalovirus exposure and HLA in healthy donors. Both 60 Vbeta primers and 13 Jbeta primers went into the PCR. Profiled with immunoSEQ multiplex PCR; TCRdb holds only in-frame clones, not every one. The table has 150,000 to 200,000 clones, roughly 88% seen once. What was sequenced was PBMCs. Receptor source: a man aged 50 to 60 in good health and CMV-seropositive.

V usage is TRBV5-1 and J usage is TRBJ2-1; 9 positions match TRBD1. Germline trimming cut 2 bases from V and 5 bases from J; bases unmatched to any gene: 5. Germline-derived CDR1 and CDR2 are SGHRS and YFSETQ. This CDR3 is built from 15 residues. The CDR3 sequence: CASSLQGAGDNEQFF. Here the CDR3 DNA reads TGCGCCAGCAGCTTACAGGGGGCGGGGGACAATGAGCAGTTCTTC.

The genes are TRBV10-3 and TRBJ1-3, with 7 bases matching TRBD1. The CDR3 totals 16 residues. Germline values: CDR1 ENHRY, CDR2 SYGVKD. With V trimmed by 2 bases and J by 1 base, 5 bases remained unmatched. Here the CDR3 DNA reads TGTGCCATCAGTGAGGGGGACAGATTATCTGGAAACACCATATATTTT. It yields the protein CAISEGDRLSGNTIYF.

In nucleotides, the CDR3 is TGTGCCAGCAGCCAAGAGGTGGGGGGCACTGAAGCTTTCTTT. This translates into CASSQEVGGTEAFF. The chain couples TRBV14 to TRBJ1-1; tentative D call: TRBD1 (5 bases). Per germline, CDR1 SGHDN and CDR2 FVKESK. This CDR3 has 14 residues. Trimming took off 0 bases at V and 4 bases at J, with 9 bases between the two ends.

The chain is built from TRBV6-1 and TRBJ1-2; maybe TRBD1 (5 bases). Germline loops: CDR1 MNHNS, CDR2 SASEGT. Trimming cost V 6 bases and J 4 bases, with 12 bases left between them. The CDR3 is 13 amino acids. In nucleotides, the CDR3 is TGTGCCAGCAGGCCTACAGGTGGCTATGGCTACACCTTC. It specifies CASRPTGGYGYTF.

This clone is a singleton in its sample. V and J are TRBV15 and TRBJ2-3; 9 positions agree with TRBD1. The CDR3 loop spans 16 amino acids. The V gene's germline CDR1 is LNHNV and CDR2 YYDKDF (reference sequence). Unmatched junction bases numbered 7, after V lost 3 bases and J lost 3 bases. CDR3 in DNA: TGTGCCACCAGCAGCAGAGGGACAGGGAGGACAGATACGCAGTATTTT. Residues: CATSSRGTGRTDTQYF.

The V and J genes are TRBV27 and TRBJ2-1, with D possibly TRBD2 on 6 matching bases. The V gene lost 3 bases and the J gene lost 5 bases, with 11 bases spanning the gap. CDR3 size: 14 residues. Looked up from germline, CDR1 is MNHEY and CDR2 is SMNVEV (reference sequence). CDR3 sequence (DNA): TGTGCCAGCAGTTTTGGAGGGACGCACAATGAGCAGTTCTTC. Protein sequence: CASSFGGTHNEQFF.

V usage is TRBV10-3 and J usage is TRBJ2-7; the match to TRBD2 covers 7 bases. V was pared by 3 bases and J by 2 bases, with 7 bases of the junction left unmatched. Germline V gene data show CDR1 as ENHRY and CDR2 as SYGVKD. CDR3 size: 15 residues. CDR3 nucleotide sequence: TGTGCCATCAGTGAAGGCCTAGCGGTAACCTACGAGCAGTACGTC. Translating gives CAISEGLAVTYEQYV.

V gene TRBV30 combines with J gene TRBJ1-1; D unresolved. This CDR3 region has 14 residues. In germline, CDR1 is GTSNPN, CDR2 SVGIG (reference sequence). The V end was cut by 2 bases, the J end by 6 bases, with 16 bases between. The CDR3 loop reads CAWSKLGINAEAFF. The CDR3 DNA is TGTGCCTGGAGTAAACTAGGGATAAACGCTGAAGCTTTCTTT.

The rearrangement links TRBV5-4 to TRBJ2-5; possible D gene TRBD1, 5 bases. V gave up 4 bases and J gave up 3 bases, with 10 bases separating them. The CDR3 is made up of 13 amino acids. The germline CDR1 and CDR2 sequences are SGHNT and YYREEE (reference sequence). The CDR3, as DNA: TGTGCCAGCAGCCGACAGAGTGAAGAGACCCAGTACTTC. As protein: CASSRQSEETQYF.

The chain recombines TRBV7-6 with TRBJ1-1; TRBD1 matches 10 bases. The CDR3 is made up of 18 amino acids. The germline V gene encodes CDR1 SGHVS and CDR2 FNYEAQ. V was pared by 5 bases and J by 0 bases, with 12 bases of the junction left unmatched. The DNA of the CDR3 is TGTGCCAGCAGCGGCACCGGGACAGGGGTCACCATGAACACTGAAGCTTTCTTT. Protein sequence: CASSGTGTGVTMNTEAFF. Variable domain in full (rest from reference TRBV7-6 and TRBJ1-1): GAGVSQSPRYKVTKRGQDVALRCDPISGHVSLYWYRQALGQGPEFLTYFNYEAQQDKSGLPNDRFSAERPEGSISTLTIQRTEQRDSAMYRCASSGTGTGVTMNTEAFFGQGTRLTVV.

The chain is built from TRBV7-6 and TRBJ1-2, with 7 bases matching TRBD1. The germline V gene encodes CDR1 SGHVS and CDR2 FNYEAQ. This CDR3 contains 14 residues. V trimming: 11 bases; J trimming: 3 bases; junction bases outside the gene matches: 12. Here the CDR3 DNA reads TGTGCCGGAACGCGTATAACAGGGGACTATGGCTACACCTTC. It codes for CAGTRITGDYGYTF.

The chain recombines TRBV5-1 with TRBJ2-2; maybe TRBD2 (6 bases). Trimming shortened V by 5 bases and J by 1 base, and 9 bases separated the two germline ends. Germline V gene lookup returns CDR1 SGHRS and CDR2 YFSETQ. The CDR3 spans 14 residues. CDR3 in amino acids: CASRGLQNTGELFF. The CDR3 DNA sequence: TGCGCCAGCAGAGGACTACAGAACACCGGGGAGCTGTTTTTT.

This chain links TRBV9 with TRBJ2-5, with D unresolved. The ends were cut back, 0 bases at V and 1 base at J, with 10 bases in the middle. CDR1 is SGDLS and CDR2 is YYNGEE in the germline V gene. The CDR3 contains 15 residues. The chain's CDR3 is CASSVDQVSQETQYF. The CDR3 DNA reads TGTGCCAGCAGCGTAGATCAAGTCAGCCAAGAGACCCAGTACTTC.

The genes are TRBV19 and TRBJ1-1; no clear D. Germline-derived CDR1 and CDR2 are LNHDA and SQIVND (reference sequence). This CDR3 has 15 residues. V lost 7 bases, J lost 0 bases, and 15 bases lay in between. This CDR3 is CASNKAGLMNTEAFF. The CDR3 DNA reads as TGTGCCAGTAACAAGGCGGGTCTCATGAACACTGAAGCTTTCTTT.

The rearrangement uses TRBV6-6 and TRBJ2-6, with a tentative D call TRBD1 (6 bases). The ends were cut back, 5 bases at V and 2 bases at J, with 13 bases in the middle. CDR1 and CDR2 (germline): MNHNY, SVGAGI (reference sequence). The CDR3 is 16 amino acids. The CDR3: CASSVRGPTGANVLTF. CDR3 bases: TGTGCCAGCAGTGTCAGGGGCCCCACTGGGGCCAACGTCCTGACTTTC.

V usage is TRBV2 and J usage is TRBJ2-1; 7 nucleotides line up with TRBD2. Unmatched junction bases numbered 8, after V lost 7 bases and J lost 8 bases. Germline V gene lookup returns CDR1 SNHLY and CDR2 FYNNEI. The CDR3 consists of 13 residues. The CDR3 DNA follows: TGTGCCAGCATGGGGGACTACTCCCATGAGCAGTTCTTC. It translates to CASMGDYSHEQFF.

The CDR3 sequence is CASSESKGASYGYTF. The CDR3 DNA follows: TGCGCCAGCAGTGAGTCGAAGGGGGCATCCTATGGCTACACCTTC. The gene calls are TRBV10-2 and TRBJ1-2; the match to TRBD1 covers 7 bases. V lost 0 bases, J lost 4 bases, and 5 bases stayed unmatched. CDR3 length equals 15 residues. Germline lookup yields CDR1 WSHSY and CDR2 SAAADI.

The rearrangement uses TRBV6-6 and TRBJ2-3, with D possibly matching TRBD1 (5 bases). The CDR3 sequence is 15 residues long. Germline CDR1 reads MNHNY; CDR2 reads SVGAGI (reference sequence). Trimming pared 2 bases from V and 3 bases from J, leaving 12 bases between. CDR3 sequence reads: CASSYQGLGTDTQYF. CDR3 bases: TGTGCCAGCAGTTACCAGGGATTAGGGACAGATACGCAGTATTTT.

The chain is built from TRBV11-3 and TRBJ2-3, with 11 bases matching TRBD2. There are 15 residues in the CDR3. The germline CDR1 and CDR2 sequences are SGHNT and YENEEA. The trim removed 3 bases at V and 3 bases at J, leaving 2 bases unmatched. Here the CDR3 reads CASSFTSGGTDTQYF. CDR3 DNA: TGTGCCAGCAGCTTTACTAGCGGGGGTACAGATACGCAGTATTTT. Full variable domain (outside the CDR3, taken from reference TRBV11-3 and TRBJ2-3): EAGVVQSPRYKIIEKKQPVAFWCNPISGHNTLYWYLQNLGQGPELLIRYENEEAVDDSQLPKDRFSAERLKGVDSTLKIQPAELGDSAVYLCASSFTSGGTDTQYFGPGTRLTVL.

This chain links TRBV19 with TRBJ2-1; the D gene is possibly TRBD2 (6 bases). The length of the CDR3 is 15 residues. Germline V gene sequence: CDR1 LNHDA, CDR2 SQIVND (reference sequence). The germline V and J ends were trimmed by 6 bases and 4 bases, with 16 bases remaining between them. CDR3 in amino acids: CASRPREASYNEQFF. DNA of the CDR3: TGTGCCAGTAGACCCAGGGAGGCCTCGTACAATGAGCAGTTCTTC.